This record concerns one T cell receptor (beta chain) sequence. What it binds is not known. Germline-derived CDR1 and CDR2 are SQVTM and ANQGSEA. V was pared by 7 bases and J by 2 bases, with 19 bases between. The CDR3 has 15 residues. Donors in the study were healthy people who gave bone marrow. This sample was taken from a study of cytomegalovirus exposure and HLA in healthy donors. Study-wide points: A prior analysis recorded that most TCR beta V segments were productive about 87% or about 30% of the time. Association of a missense DCLRE1C variant with TCR beta V- and J-gene trimming was reported in a later analysis.

The primer mix had 60 Vbeta and 13 Jbeta primers. Produced via immunoSEQ multiplex PCR; TCRdb's table is partial and in-frame only. The table has about 99,000 clones, roughly a tenth seen once. The clonotype comes from a man aged 35-49 years in good health and CMV-seropositive. This sequence joins TRBV29-1 and TRBJ2-3; perhaps TRBD2 as D (6 bases). The sequencing input was PBMCs. The CDR3 DNA is TGCAGCGCCACGGGGAGCGGGTTTTTCACAGATACGCAGTATTTT. Its protein product is CSATGSGFFTDTQYF.